Shown below are 23 T cell receptor beta chains from a single sample sequenced in a study of naive and memory T cell subsets. TCR cDNA received a 3' ligated oligonucleotide that carried a UMI. Four PCR rounds used nested alpha and beta constant region primers plus the SP2 primer. TCRdb analysed the 5' RACE reads with MiXCR anew, one entry per CDR3 protein. Seen here are about 57,000 distinct CDR3 sequences, 7.6% observed once, and the top ten hold roughly 8.9%. The receptors come from a female donor in good health.

This clonotype has a handful of counts. The chain combines TRBV29-1 with TRBJ2-7, with TRBD2 matching over 10 bases. V trimming: 6 bases; J trimming: 6 bases; junction bases outside the gene matches: 14. The CDR3 has 15 residues. Germline CDR1 and CDR2: SQVTM and ANQGSEA. The CDR3 here is CSVRRTSGGGREQYF. The DNA for the CDR3 is TGCAGCGTCCGTCGGACTAGCGGCGGCGGCCGCGAGCAGTACTTC.

This clonotype was seen repeatedly, ten times or more. The V and J genes are TRBV5-1 and TRBJ1-1, with a tentative D call TRBD1 (6 bases). The germline V and J ends were trimmed by 0 bases and 7 bases, with 16 bases remaining between them. The CDR3 contains 15 residues. CDR1 and CDR2 (germline): SGHRS, YFSETQ. CDR3 sequence: CASSLATNRAREAFF. CDR3 sequence (DNA): TGCGCCAGCAGCTTGGCCACCAACAGGGCCCGTGAAGCTTTCTTT.

In its sample, this clonotype was seen many times. The rearrangement links TRBV6-1 to TRBJ1-4; 8 bases match TRBD1. This CDR3 has 14 residues. Germline CDR1 is MNHNS and CDR2 is SASEGT. Germline trimming cut 5 bases from V and 10 bases from J; bases unmatched to any gene: 9. The CDR3 loop is CASSNDRGSGKLFF. In nucleotides, the CDR3 is TGTGCCAGCAGTAATGACAGGGGTTCAGGAAAACTGTTTTTT.

This clonotype has just a few counts. V gene TRBV7-2 combines with J gene TRBJ2-5; no reliable D call. The CDR3 has 13 residues. Germline CDR1 and CDR2: SGHTA and FQGNSA. Deletions cut 0 bases from V and 3 bases from J, with 5 bases between. The CDR3 DNA is TGTGCCAGCAGCTTAGCCAGGAAAGAGACCCAGTACTTC. It specifies CASSLARKETQYF.

This clonotype was detected only a few times. V gene TRBV20-1 combines with J gene TRBJ1-1, with a weak D call TRBD1 (5 bases). Germline V gene data show CDR1 as DFQATT and CDR2 as SNEGSKA (reference sequence). Deletions cut 5 bases from V and 2 bases from J, with 15 bases between. CDR3 length equals 14 residues. This CDR3 is CSAVKAGLNTEAFF. Written as DNA, the CDR3 is TGCAGTGCTGTCAAGGCAGGGCTTAACACTGAAGCTTTCTTT.

Ten or more counts support this clonotype. The gene calls are TRBV20-1 and TRBJ1-1; no firm D call. CDR1 and CDR2 (germline): DFQATT, SNEGSKA (reference sequence). This CDR3 spans 12 amino acids. V shed 1 base and J shed 2 bases, with 5 bases lying between them. This CDR3 reads CSARVQNTEAFF. DNA for the CDR3: TGCAGTGCTAGAGTACAAAACACTGAAGCTTTCTTT.

This clonotype was counted a few times. The chain employs TRBV5-1 and TRBJ2-7, with D unresolved. Germline V CDR1 and CDR2: SGHRS, YFSETQ. Trimming pared 0 bases from V and 3 bases from J, leaving 10 bases between. This CDR3 region has 14 residues. The CDR3 spells CASSLVGAHYEQYF. In DNA, the CDR3 is TGCGCCAGCAGCTTGGTCGGAGCCCACTACGAGCAGTACTTC. Drawing the rest from reference TRBV5-1 and TRBJ2-7, the complete variable domain is KAGVTQTPRYLIKTRGQQVTLSCSPISGHRSVSWYQQTPGQGLQFLFEYFSETQRNKGNFPGRFSGRQFSNSRSEMNVSTLELGDSALYLCASSLVGAHYEQYFGPGTRLTVT.

This chain links TRBV19 with TRBJ1-2; no clear D gene. The CDR3 sequence is 15 residues long. Germline CDR1 LNHDA, CDR2 SQIVND (reference sequence). Trimming left V 3 bases short and J 6 bases short, with 17 bases between. CDR3 in DNA: TGTGCCAGTAGTATCGACGGACGGGCAAGGGATGGCTACACCTTC. It codes for CASSIDGRARDGYTF.

This clonotype has at least ten counts. V and J are TRBV4-1 and TRBJ1-4; perhaps TRBD1 as D (6 bases). The ends were cut back, 1 base at V and 8 bases at J, with 14 bases in the middle. Germline CDR1 is MGHRA and CDR2 is YSYEKL. The CDR3 is made up of 15 amino acids. CDR3: CASSQAEGGGEKLFF. CDR3 in DNA: TGCGCCAGCAGCCAAGCCGAAGGAGGGGGAGAAAAACTGTTTTTT.

This clonotype has more than one count but fewer than ten. The gene calls are TRBV6-6 and TRBJ2-3; 8 bases match TRBD2. J gave up 2 bases and V 5 bases, and 6 bases lay outside the gene matches. CDR1 and CDR2 (germline): MNHNY, SVGAGI (reference sequence). CDR3 size: 15 residues. The CDR3 reads CASSRIAGLTDTQYF. DNA for the CDR3: TGTGCCAGCAGTCGAATAGCGGGACTCACAGATACGCAGTATTTT.

A remark on this clonotype: This sequence may be a read error, since a much larger clone differs from it by one base. The CDR3 here is CVSSLGAGAFEKLFF. CDR3 in DNA: TGTGTCAGCAGCTTAGGGGCAGGCGCATTCGAAAAACTGTTTTTT. The rearrangement uses TRBV7-9 and TRBJ1-4; D perhaps matches TRBD1 (5 bases). Germline V lookup: CDR1 SEHNR, CDR2 FQNEAQ (reference sequence). The CDR3 contains 15 residues.

The chain is built from TRBV6-6 and TRBJ2-7; D perhaps matches TRBD2 (6 bases). Trimming took off 5 bases at V and 4 bases at J, with 15 bases between the two ends. This CDR3 contains 14 residues. Per germline, CDR1 MNHNY and CDR2 SVGAGI (reference sequence). For the CDR3, the DNA is TGTGCCAGCAGTAAGACTAGGGGAACGTACGAGCAGTACTTC. Protein product: CASSKTRGTYEQYF.

This clonotype turned up a few times. The V gene is TRBV20-1, the J gene TRBJ2-7, with D hard to call. CDR3 length: 11 residues. V gave up 1 base and J gave up 5 bases, with 6 bases separating them. Germline-derived CDR1 and CDR2 are DFQATT and SNEGSKA (reference sequence). CDR3 nucleotides: TGCAGTGCTAGAGGCCGGCACGAGCAGTACTTC. Protein product: CSARGRHEQYF.

This clonotype occurred a few times. The chain carries TRBV6-6 and TRBJ2-3; D unresolved. Germline V gene sequence: CDR1 MNHNY, CDR2 SVGAGI (reference sequence). The CDR3 has 12 residues. With 6 bases removed from V and 8 bases from J, the gap between germline ends came to 12 bases. Here the CDR3 DNA reads TGTGCCAGCAGCAATCAAACGGGTACGCAGTATTTT. It is translated as CASSNQTGTQYF.

The chain uses TRBV7-2 and TRBJ2-2, with TRBD2 as a possible D gene (6 bases). CDR1 is SGHTA, CDR2 FQGNSA, per germline. V lost 5 bases and J lost 0, with 10 bases in between. The CDR3 has 15 residues. The CDR3 DNA reads as TGTGCCAGCAGCCACCAGCGGGCGAACACCGGGGAGCTGTTTTTT. Its translation: CASSHQRANTGELFF.

This clonotype came up many times. The chain links TRBV7-8 to TRBJ2-7, with TRBD1 as a possible D gene (6 bases). Germline CDR1 reads SGHVS; CDR2 reads FQNEAQ. This CDR3 spans 12 amino acids. Trimming removed 5 bases at V and 6 bases at J, with 11 bases between. CDR3: CASSPGQPEQYF. For the CDR3, the DNA is TGTGCCAGCAGCCCAGGACAGCCCGAGCAGTACTTC. The complete variable domain, with remaining parts taken from reference TRBV7-8 and TRBJ2-7, reads GAGVSQSPRYKVAKRGQDVALRCDPISGHVSLFWYQQALGQGPEFLTYFQNEAQLDKSGLPSDRFFAERPEGSVSTLKIQRTQQEDSAVYLCASSPGQPEQYFGPGTRLTVT.

The sample holds many counts of this clonotype. V gene TRBV29-1 combines with J gene TRBJ1-2; D not certain. V lost 5 bases to trimming and J lost 7 bases, with 14 bases between them. The CDR3 sequence is 12 residues long. Germline V CDR1 and CDR2: SQVTM, ANQGSEA. The CDR3 DNA sequence: TGCAGCGTTCGAAGGGAAGGGTCTGGCTACACCTTC. This translates into CSVRREGSGYTF.

This chain links TRBV27 with TRBJ2-7; 9 nucleotides agree with TRBD1. CDR1 is MNHEY, CDR2 SMNVEV, per germline (reference sequence). The J segment lost 2 bases and the V segment lost 6 bases, leaving 11 bases of the junction unmatched. The CDR3 runs 16 residues. As DNA, the CDR3 is TGTGCCAGCAGCCAAACCGGGACAGGGATCCCCTACGAGCAGTACTTC. This gives the protein CASSQTGTGIPYEQYF.

The rearrangement links TRBV28 to TRBJ2-5; perhaps TRBD1 as D (6 bases). This CDR3 has 14 amino acids. V dropped 4 bases and J dropped 5 bases, with 14 bases sitting between them. Germline V gene data show CDR1 as MDHEN and CDR2 as SYDVKM. The CDR3 sequence is CASSSTGLWETQYF. Written as DNA, the CDR3 is TGTGCCAGCAGTTCAACAGGGTTATGGGAGACCCAGTACTTC.

The chain employs TRBV19 and TRBJ1-4; D is undetermined. Between the trimmed V and J ends, which lost 2 bases and 0 bases, there was a span of 4 bases. The V gene's germline CDR1 is LNHDA and CDR2 SQIVND (reference sequence). This CDR3 is 14 amino acids long. CDR3 nucleotide sequence: TGTGCCAGTAGTATAAGTGCAACTAATGAAAAACTGTTTTTT. It yields the protein CASSISATNEKLFF.

This clonotype was seen once. The V call is TRBV12-3 or TRBV12-4, the J call TRBJ2-7; 7 bases match TRBD2. After removal of 4 bases from V and 9 bases from J, the junction contained 3 bases not matched to a gene. The CDR3 runs 11 residues. The CDR3 DNA reads as TGTGCCAGCAGTTGCGGGGGTGGGCAGTACTTC. As protein: CASSCGGGQYF.

The chain uses TRBV5-1 and TRBJ1-3; 9 bases match TRBD1. The CDR3 runs to 16 residues. The germline V gene encodes CDR1 SGHRS and CDR2 YFSETQ. Trimming removed 0 bases from V and 7 bases from J; junction bases left unmatched: 8. CDR3 DNA: TGCGCCAGCAGCTTGGCCGGGGGGACAGGGAAGAACACCATATATTTT. As protein: CASSLAGGTGKNTIYF.

This clonotype occurred many times. The chain is built from TRBV9 and TRBJ1-2; no reliable D call. V was shortened by 6 bases and J by 0 bases, with 15 bases between the two germline ends. The CDR3 spans 15 residues. CDR1 and CDR2 (germline): SGDLS, YYNGEE. As DNA, the CDR3 is TGTGCCAGCACCAGAAATCCGGTAGCTAACTATGGCTACACCTTC. This codes for CASTRNPVANYGYTF. The variable domain in full, with the rest retrieved from reference TRBV9 and TRBJ1-2, is DSGVTQTPKHLITATGQRVTLRCSPRSGDLSVYWYQQSLDQGLQFLIQYYNGEERAKGNILERFSAQQFPDLHSELNLSSLELGDSALYFCASTRNPVANYGYTFGSGTRLTVV.